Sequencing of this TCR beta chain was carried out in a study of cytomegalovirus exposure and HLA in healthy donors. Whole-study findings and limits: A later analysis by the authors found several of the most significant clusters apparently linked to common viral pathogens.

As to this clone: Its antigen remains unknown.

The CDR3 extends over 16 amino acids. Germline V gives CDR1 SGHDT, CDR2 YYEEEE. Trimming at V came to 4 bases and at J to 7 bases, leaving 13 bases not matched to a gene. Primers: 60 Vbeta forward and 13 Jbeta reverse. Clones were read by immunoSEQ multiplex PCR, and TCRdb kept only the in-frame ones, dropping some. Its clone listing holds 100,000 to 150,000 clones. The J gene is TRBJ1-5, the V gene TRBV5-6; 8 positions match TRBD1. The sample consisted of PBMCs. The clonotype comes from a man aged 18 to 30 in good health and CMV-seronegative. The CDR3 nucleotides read TGTGCCAGCAGCCTCGGCGCCAGGGGGCTTAGACAGCCCCAGCATTTT. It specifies CASSLGARGLRQPQHF.